The subject of this entry is one T cell receptor (beta chain). What it binds is not known. The sample is drawn from a study of identical twins. Study-wide results and caveats: Abundant beta clonotypes from cord blood had fewer insertions, unlike memory repertoires, which showed none.

Using its own MiXCR run on the 5' RACE reads, TCRdb lists one record per CDR3 protein. The sample carries some 690,000 distinct CDR3 sequences, roughly 20% recorded once. This sample also belongs to another study, concerning T cells expressing NK-cell markers.

The sequence derives from a woman aged 18-29 years in good health. Sequenced input: PBMCs.

CDR3 bases: TGCGCCAGCAGCCAATGGACCGTGCCCGAAATCTACGAGCAGTACTTC. It specifies CASSQWTVPEIYEQYF. This chain uses TRBV5-1 with TRBJ2-7, with unresolved D. CDR1 is SGHRS, CDR2 YFSETQ, per germline. This CDR3 is 16 amino acids long. The V end lost 4 bases, the J end lost 3 bases, and 20 bases lay between the germline ends.